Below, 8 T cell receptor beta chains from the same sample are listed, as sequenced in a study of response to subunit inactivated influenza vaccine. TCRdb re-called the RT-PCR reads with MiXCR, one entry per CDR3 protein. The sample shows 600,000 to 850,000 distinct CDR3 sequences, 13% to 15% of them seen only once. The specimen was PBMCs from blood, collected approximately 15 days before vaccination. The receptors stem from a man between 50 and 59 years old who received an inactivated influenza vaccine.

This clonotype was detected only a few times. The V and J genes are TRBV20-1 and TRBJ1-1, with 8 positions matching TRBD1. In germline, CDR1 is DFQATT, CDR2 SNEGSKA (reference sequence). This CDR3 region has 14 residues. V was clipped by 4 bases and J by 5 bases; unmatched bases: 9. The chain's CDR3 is CSANTGGRGTEAFF. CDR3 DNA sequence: TGCAGTGCTAATACAGGGGGAAGGGGTACTGAAGCTTTCTTT.

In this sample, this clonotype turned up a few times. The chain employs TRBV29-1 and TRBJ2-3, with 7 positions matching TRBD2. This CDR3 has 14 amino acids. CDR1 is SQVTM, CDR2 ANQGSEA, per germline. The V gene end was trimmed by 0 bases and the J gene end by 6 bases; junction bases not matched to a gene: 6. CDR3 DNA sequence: TGCAGCGTTGAAGACGGCGGGAGACTGGATACGCAGTATTTT. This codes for CSVEDGGRLDTQYF.

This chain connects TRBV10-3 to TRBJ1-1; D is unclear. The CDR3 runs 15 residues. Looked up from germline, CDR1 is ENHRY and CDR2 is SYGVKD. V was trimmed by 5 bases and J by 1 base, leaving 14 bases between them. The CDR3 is CAISRVDGSNTEAFF. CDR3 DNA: TGTGCCATCAGTCGGGTGGACGGATCGAACACTGAAGCTTTCTTT.

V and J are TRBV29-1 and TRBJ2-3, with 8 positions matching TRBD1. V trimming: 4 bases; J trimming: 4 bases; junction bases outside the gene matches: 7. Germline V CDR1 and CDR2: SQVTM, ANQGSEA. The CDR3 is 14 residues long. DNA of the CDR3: TGCAGCGTTGTGACGGACAGGGATCCAGATACGCAGTATTTT. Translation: CSVVTDRDPDTQYF.

CDR3 in amino acids: CSARASGSSNQPQHF. CDR3 DNA sequence: TGCAGTGCTAGAGCCTCAGGGAGTAGCAATCAGCCCCAGCATTTT. V and J are TRBV20-1 and TRBJ1-5, with a tentative D call TRBD1 (5 bases). Germline CDR1 is DFQATT and CDR2 is SNEGSKA (reference sequence). The CDR3 is 15 amino acids. Trimming took 1 base from V and 0 from J, leaving 10 bases between them.

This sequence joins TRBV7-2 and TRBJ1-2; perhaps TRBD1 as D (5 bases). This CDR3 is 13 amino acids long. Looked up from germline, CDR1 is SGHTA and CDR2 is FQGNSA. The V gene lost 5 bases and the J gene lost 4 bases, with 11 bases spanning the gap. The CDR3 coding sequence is TGTGCCAGCAGCACCCGGGACTCCTATGGCTACACCTTC. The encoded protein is CASSTRDSYGYTF. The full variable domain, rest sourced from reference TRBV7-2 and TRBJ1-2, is GAGVSQSPSNKVTEKGKDVELRCDPISGHTALYWYRQSLGQGLEFLIYFQGNSAPDKSGLPSDRFSAERTGGSVSTLTIQRTQQEDSAVYLCASSTRDSYGYTFGSGTRLTVV.

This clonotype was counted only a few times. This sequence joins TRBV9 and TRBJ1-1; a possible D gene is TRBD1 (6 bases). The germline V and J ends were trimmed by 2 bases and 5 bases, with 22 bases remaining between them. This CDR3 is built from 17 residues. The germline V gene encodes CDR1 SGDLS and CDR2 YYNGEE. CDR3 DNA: TGTGCCAGCAGCGTTGGTCCCCCGGGACACCTTGGGACTGAAGCTTTCTTT. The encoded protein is CASSVGPPGHLGTEAFF. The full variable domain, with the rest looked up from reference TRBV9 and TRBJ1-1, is DSGVTQTPKHLITATGQRVTLRCSPRSGDLSVYWYQQSLDQGLQFLIQYYNGEERAKGNILERFSAQQFPDLHSELNLSSLELGDSALYFCASSVGPPGHLGTEAFFGQGTRLTVV.

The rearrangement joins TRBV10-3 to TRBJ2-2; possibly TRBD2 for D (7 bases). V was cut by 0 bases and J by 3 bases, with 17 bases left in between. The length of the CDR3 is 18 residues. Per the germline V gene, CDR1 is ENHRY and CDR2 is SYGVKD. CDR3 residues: CAISESRQGGAHTGELFF. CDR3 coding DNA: TGTGCCATCAGTGAGTCGCGGCAAGGGGGGGCGCACACCGGGGAGCTGTTTTTT.